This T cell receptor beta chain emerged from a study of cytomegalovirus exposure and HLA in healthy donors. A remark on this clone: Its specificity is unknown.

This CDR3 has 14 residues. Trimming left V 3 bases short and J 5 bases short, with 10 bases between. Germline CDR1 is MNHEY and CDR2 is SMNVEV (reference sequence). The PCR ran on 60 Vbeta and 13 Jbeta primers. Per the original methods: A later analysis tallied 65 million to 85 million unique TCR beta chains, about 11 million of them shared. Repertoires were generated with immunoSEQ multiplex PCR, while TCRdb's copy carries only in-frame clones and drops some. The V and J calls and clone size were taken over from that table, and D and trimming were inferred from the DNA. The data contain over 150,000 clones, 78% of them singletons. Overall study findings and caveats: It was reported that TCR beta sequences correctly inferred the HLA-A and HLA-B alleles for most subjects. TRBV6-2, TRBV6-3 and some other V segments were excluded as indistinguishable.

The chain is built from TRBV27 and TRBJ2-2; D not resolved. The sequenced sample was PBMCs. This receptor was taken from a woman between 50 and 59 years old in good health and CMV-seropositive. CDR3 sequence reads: CASSFAVRTGELFF. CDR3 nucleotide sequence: TGTGCCAGCAGTTTCGCCGTGAGAACCGGGGAGCTGTTTTTT.